Presented here are 8 T cell receptor beta chains from one specimen sequenced in a study of graft-versus-host responses after intestinal transplantation. The authors plated around 200,000 CFSE-labeled responder cells with around 200,000 irradiated, violet-dye-labeled stimulator cells. Repertoires were generated with immunoSEQ multiplex PCR, while TCRdb's copy carries only in-frame clones and drops some. The table includes about 12,000 clones, around a third detected once. Sequenced material: alloreactive CD8+ T cells from a mixed lymphocyte reaction culture, taken before intestinal transplant. Subset noted: CFSE-low proliferating T cells sorted from approximately 6-day pre-transplant mixed lymphocyte reaction (GvH or HvG direction). The receptors were gathered from a human patient who received an intestinal transplant.

The chain recombines TRBV7-9 with TRBJ2-5; 12 bases map to TRBD2. The J call may be wrong; the DNA end is better matched by TRBJ2-7. The CDR3 has 16 residues. CDR1 and CDR2 (germline): SEHNR, FQNEAQ (reference sequence). CDR3 residues: CASSSSTSGRPYEQYF. CDR3 nucleotide sequence: TGTGCCAGCAGCTCCTCGACTAGCGGGAGACCCTACGAGCAGTACTTC.

A few counts support this clone. The chain links TRBV15 to TRBJ1-2; D ambiguous. CDR1 and CDR2 from the germline V gene are LNHNV and YYDKDF (reference sequence). V was shortened by 0 bases and J by 0 bases, with 11 bases between the two germline ends. CDR3 length: 16 amino acids. The CDR3 sequence is CATSRDLSISNYGYTF. For the CDR3, the DNA is TGTGCCACCAGCAGAGATTTATCTATTTCTAACTATGGCTACACCTTC.

The rearrangement joins TRBV10-3 to TRBJ2-2; no reliable D call. The CDR3 extends over 16 amino acids. Per the germline V gene, CDR1 is ENHRY and CDR2 is SYGVKD. The V end lost 6 bases, the J end lost 4 bases, and 18 bases lay between the germline ends. The CDR3 DNA is TGTGCCATCAGAATGCCCAGAGACTTATCCACCGGGGAGCTGTTTTTT. Amino acids: CAIRMPRDLSTGELFF.

V gene TRBV28 combines with J gene TRBJ2-7, with D perhaps given as TRBD1 or TRBD2 (5 bases each). The germline V gene has CDR1 MDHEN and CDR2 SYDVKM. The CDR3 length is 15 residues. V lost 8 bases and J lost 1, with 18 bases in between. The CDR3: CASGIPGPRSYEQYF. Here the CDR3 DNA reads TGTGCCAGCGGTATACCGGGACCCAGGTCCTACGAGCAGTACTTC.

The V gene is TRBV23-1, the J gene TRBJ2-5, with 9 bases identical to TRBD1. TRBV23-1 is given ORF status, its function remaining uncertain. The CDR3 totals 16 residues. V was pared by 6 bases and J by 0 bases, with 8 bases of the junction left unmatched. In nucleotides, the CDR3 is TGCGCCAGCAGCGACATATGGGACAGGGACCAAGAGACCCAGTACTTC. Protein product: CASSDIWDRDQETQYF.

The chain is built from TRBV9 and TRBJ2-2; tentative D call: TRBD2 (6 bases). CDR1 and CDR2 (germline): SGDLS, YYNGEE. The CDR3 has 13 residues. V shed 7 bases and J shed 1 base, with 8 bases lying between them. The CDR3 DNA sequence: TGTGCCAGCCTGGGAGGGAACACCGGGGAGCTGTTTTTT. Its translation is CASLGGNTGELFF.

This chain joins TRBV9 and TRBJ2-1; TRBD2 matches at 8 bases. Per the germline V gene, CDR1 is SGDLS and CDR2 is YYNGEE. CDR3 size: 16 residues. With 0 bases clipped from V and 4 bases from J, the junction kept 6 bases outside the gene matches. The CDR3 coding sequence is TGTGCCAGCAGCGTAGAGGGTAGCGGGGAATACAATGAGCAGTTCTTC. Its protein product is CASSVEGSGEYNEQFF.

This clone was recorded a few times. The chain couples TRBV11-3 to TRBJ2-5; TRBD1 agrees at 7 bases. The CDR3 has 14 amino acids. Per germline, CDR1 SGHNT and CDR2 YENEEA. Losses at the gene ends were 5 bases for V and 7 bases for J; bases not matched to a gene: 10. CDR3 loop: CASSPRTGEMTQYF. The DNA for the CDR3 is TGTGCCAGCAGCCCTCGGACAGGTGAAATGACCCAGTACTTC.